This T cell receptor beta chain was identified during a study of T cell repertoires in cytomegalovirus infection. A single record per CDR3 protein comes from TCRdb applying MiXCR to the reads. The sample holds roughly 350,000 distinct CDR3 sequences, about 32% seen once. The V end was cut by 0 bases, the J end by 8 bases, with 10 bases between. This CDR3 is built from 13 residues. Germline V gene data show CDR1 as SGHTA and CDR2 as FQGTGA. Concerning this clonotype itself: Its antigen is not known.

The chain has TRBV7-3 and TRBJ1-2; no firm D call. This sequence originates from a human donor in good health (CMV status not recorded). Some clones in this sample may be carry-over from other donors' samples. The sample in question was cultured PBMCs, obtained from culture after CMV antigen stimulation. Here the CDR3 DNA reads TGTGCCAGCAGCTTAACAGAGACACAGGGCTACACCTTC. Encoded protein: CASSLTETQGYTF.